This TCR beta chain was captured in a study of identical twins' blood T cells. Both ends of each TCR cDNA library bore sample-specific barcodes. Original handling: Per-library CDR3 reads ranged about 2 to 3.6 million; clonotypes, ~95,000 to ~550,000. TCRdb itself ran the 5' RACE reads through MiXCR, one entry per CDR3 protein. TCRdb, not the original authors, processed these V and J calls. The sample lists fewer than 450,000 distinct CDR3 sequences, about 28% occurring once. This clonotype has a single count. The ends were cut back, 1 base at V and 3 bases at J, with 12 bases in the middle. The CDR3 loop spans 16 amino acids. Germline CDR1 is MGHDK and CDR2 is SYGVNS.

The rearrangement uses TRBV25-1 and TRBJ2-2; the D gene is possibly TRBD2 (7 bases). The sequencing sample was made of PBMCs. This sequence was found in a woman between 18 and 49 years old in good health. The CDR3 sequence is CASSEWGGRDTGELFF. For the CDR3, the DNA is TGTGCCAGCAGTGAATGGGGGGGGCGCGACACCGGGGAGCTGTTTTTT.